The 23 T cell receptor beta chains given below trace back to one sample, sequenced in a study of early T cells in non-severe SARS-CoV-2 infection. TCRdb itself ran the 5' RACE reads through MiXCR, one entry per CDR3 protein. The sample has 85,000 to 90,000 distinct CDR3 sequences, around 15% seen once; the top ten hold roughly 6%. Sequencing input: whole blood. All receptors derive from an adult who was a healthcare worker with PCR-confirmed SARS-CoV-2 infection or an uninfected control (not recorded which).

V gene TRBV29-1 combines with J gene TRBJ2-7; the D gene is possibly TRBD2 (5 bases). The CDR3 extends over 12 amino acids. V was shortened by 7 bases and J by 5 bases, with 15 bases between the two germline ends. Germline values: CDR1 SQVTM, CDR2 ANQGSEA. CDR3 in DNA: TGCAGCGGACCAGTCGGAGGTGACGAGCAGTACTTC. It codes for CSGPVGGDEQYF.

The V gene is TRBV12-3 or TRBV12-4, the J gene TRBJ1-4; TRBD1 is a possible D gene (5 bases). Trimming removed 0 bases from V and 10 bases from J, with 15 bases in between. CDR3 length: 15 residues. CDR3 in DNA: TGTGCCAGCAGTTTAGCTCCGGGAACCGGGGGAAAACTGTTTTTT. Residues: CASSLAPGTGGKLFF.

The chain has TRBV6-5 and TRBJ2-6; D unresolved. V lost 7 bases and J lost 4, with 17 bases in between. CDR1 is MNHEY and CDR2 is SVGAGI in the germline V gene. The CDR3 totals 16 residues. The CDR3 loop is CASTEDPAAGANVLTF. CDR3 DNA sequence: TGTGCCAGCACCGAAGACCCGGCGGCAGGGGCCAACGTCCTGACTTTC.

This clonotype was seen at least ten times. The CDR3 spells CASSGTVNTEAFF. CDR3 coding DNA: TGTGCCAGCTCCGGGACGGTGAACACTGAAGCTTTCTTT. The chain combines TRBV18 with TRBJ1-1, with D possibly TRBD1 on 5 matching bases. The length of the CDR3 is 13 residues. The germline V gene encodes CDR1 KGHSH and CDR2 LQKENI. The V end was cut by 6 bases, the J end by 0 bases, with 8 bases between.

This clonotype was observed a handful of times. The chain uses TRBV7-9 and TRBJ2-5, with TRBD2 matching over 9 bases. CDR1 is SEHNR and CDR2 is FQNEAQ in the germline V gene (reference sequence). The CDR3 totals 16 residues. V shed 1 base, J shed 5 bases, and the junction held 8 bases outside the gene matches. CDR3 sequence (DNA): TGTGCCAGCAGCTTAGTAATGCTAGCGGGGATTGAGACCCAGTACTTC. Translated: CASSLVMLAGIETQYF.

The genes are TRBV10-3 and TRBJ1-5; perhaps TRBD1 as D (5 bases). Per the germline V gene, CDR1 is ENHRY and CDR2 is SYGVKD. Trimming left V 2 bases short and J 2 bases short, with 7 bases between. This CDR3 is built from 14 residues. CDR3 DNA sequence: TGTGCCATCAGTGAGGGGGCAGGCAATCAGCCCCAGCATTTT. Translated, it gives CAISEGAGNQPQHF.

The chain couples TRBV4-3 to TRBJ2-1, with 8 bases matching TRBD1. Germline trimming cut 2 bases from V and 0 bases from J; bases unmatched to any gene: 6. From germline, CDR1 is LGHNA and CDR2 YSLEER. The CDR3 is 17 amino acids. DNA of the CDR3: TGCGCCAGCAGCCAAAACAGGGGGGCTTACTCCTACAATGAGCAGTTCTTC. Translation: CASSQNRGAYSYNEQFF.

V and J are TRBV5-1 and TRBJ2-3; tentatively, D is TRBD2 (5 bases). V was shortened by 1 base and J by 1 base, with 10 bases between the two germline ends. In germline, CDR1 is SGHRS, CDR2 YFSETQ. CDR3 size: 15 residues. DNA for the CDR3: TGCGCCAGCAGCTTGATGCGGGCGCGCACAGATACGCAGTATTTT. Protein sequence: CASSLMRARTDTQYF.

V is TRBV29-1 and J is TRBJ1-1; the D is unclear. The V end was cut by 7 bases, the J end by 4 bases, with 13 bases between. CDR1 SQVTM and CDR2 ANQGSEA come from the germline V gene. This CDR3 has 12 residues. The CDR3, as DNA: TGCAGCGCTGGAGGGATCAGCACTGAAGCTTTCTTT. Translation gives CSAGGISTEAFF. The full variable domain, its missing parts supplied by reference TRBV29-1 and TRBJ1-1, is SAVISQKPSRDICQRGTSLTIQCQVDSQVTMMFWYRQQPGQSLTLIATANQGSEATYESGFVIDKFPISRPNLTFSTLTVSNMSPEDSSIYLCSAGGISTEAFFGQGTRLTVV.

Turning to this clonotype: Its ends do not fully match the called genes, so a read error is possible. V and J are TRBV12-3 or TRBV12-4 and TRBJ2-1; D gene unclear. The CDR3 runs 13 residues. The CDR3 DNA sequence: TGTGCCAGCAGTCTAATATCCTCCAATGAGCAGTTCTTC. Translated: CASSLISSNEQFF.

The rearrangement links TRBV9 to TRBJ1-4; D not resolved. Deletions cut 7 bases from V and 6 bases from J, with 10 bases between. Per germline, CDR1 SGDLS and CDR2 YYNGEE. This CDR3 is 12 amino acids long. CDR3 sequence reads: CASGRMDEKLFF. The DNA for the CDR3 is TGTGCCAGCGGGCGGATGGATGAAAAACTGTTTTTT.

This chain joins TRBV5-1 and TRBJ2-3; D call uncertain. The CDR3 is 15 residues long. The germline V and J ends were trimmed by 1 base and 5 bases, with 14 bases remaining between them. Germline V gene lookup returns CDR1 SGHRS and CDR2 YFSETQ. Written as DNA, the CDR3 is TGCGCCAGCAGCTTGCGGAGTAACCTCGGAGATACGCAGTATTTT. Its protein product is CASSLRSNLGDTQYF.

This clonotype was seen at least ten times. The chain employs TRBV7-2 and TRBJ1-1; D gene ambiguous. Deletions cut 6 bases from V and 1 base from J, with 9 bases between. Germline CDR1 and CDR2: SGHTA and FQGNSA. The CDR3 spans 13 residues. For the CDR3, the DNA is TGTGCCAGCAGAGTTTTAACGAACACTGAAGCTTTCTTT. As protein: CASRVLTNTEAFF.

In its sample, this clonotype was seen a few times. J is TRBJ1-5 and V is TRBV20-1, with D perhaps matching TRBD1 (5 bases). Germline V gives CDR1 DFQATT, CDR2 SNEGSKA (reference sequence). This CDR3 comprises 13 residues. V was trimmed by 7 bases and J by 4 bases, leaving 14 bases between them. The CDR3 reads CSVRRDYNQPQHF. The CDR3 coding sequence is TGCAGTGTTCGCCGGGACTATAATCAGCCCCAGCATTTT.

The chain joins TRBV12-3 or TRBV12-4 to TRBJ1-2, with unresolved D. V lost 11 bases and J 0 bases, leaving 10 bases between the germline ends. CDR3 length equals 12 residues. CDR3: CASGRSNYGYTF. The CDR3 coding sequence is TGTGCCTCCGGAAGGTCTAACTATGGCTACACCTTC.

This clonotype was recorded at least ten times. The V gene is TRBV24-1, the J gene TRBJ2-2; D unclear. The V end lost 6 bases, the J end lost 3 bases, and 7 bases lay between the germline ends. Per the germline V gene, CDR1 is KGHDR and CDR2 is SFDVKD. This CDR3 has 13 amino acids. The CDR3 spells CATSQSDTGELFF. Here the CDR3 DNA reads TGTGCCACCAGTCAATCCGACACCGGGGAGCTGTTTTTT.

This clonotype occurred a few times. For the CDR3, the DNA is TGCGCCAGCAGCGGGACCCAGGGGGCAGATACGCAGTATTTT. It is translated as CASSGTQGADTQYF. The V and J genes are TRBV5-1 and TRBJ2-3, with 7 nucleotides matching TRBD1. Germline values: CDR1 SGHRS, CDR2 YFSETQ. This CDR3 contains 14 residues. V lost 4 bases, J lost 4 bases, and 6 bases stayed unmatched. Full variable domain (outside the CDR3, taken from reference TRBV5-1 and TRBJ2-3): KAGVTQTPRYLIKTRGQQVTLSCSPISGHRSVSWYQQTPGQGLQFLFEYFSETQRNKGNFPGRFSGRQFSNSRSEMNVSTLELGDSALYLCASSGTQGADTQYFGPGTRLTVL.

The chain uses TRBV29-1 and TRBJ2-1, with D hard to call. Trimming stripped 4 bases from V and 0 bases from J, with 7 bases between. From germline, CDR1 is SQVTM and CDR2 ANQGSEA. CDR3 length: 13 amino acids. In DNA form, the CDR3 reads TGCAGCGTTGCAGTCCTCTCCTACAATGAGCAGTTCTTC. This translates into CSVAVLSYNEQFF.

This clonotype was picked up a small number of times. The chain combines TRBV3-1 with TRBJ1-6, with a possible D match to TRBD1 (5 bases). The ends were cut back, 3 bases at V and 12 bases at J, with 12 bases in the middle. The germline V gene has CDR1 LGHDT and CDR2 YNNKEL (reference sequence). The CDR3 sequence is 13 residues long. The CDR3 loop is CASSHGRAGPLHF. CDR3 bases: TGTGCCAGCAGCCACGGCAGGGCAGGACCCCTCCACTTT. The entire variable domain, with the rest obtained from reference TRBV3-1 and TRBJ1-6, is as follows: DTAVSQTPKYLVTQMGNDKSIKCEQNLGHDTMYWYKQDSKKFLKIMFSYNNKELIINETVPNRFSPKSPDKAHLNLHINSLELGDSAVYFCASSHGRAGPLHFGNGTRLTVT.

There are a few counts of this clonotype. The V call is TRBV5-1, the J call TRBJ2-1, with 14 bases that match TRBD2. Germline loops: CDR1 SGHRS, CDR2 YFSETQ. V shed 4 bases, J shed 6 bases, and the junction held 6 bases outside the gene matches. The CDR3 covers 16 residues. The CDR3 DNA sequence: TGCGCCAGCAGCCTTCGGACTAGCGGGGGGTCCAATGAGCAGTTCTTC. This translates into CASSLRTSGGSNEQFF.

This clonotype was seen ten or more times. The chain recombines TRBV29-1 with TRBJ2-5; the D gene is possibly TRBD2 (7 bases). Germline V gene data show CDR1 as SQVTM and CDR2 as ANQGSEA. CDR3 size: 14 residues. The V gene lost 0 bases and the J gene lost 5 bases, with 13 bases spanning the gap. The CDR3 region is CSVEDRGAVETQYF. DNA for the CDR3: TGCAGCGTTGAAGATCGGGGGGCGGTGGAGACCCAGTACTTC. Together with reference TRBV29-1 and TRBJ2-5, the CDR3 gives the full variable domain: SAVISQKPSRDICQRGTSLTIQCQVDSQVTMMFWYRQQPGQSLTLIATANQGSEATYESGFVIDKFPISRPNLTFSTLTVSNMSPEDSSIYLCSVEDRGAVETQYFGPGTRLLVL.

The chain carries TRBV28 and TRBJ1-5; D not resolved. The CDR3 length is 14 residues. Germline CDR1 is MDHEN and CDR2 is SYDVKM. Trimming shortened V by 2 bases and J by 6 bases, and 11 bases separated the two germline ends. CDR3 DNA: TGTGCCAGCAGTTTAATGGGAGAAAGTCAGCCCCAGCATTTT. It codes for CASSLMGESQPQHF.

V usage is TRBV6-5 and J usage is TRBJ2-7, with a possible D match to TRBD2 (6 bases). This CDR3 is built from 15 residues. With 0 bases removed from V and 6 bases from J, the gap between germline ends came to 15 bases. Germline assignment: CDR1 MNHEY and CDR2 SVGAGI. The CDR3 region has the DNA TGTGCCAGCAGTTACTCGACGGTCATGACTAGCGAGCAGTACTTC. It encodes CASSYSTVMTSEQYF.